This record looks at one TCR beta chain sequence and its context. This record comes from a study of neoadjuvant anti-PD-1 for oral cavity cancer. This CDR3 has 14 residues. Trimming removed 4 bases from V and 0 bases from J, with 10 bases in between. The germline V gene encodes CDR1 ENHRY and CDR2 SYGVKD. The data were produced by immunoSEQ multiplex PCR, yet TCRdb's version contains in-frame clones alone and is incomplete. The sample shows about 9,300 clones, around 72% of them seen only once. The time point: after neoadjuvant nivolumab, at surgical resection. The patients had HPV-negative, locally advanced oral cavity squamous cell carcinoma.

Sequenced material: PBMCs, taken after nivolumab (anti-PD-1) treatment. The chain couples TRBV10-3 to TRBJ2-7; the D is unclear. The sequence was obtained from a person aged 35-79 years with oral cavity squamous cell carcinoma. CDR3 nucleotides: TGTGCCATCAGTGGAGACGGAAGCTCCTACGAGCAGTACTTC. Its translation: CAISGDGSSYEQYF.